This entry describes one T cell receptor beta chain. This specimen belongs to a study of blood T cell repertoires in COVID-19. Background on the study: Material from acute and convalescent COVID-19 was sourced from the United States, Italy and Spain.

Original processing methods: Amplification with reference gene primers provided the estimates of nucleated cell counts. Sequenced by immunoSEQ multiplex PCR; TCRdb stores in-frame clones only, minus some. That table is the source of V, J and clone size, and D and trimming were worked out from the DNA. The sample gives 490,000 or so clones, roughly 88% of which show up once; 1.8% is in the top ten. Cohort placement rested on clinical history that participants reported themselves. For recovered donors of Cohort 3, there were two negative PCRs, clearance, or symptom resolution. CDR1 is KGHSH and CDR2 is LQKENI in the germline V gene. The CDR3 has 19 residues. V was pared by 0 bases and J by 4 bases, with 16 bases of the junction left unmatched.

This TCR was sampled from a woman between 35 and 50 years old who had recovered from COVID-19. The sequenced material came from PBMCs or T cells enriched from blood (not recorded which). The chain uses TRBV18 and TRBJ2-7, with 9 bases aligning to TRBD1. This CDR3 reads CASSPPSLVWTGDPYEQYF. The CDR3 region has the DNA TGTGCCAGCTCACCACCGAGTTTGGTTTGGACAGGGGACCCTTACGAGCAGTACTTC.